The clone carrying this T cell receptor beta chain was recorded at least ten times. The antigen is undetermined. The data were taken from a study of T cell repertoires in cytomegalovirus infection. The CDR3 totals 16 residues. V was trimmed by 5 bases and J by 2 bases, leaving 17 bases between them. Germline CDR1 reads SGHTA; CDR2 reads FQGNSA. TCRdb recomputed calls from the reads with MiXCR, one row per CDR3 protein. The sample has approximately 910,000 distinct CDR3 sequences, roughly 31% seen once; the top ten hold 10% to 15%. This chain uses TRBV7-2 with TRBJ2-3; tentative D call: TRBD2 (7 bases). Sequenced here: cultured CD8+ T cells from PBMCs, sampled from culture after CMV antigen stimulation. This TCR was sampled from a human donor in good health (CMV status not recorded). Some clones in this sample may be carry-over from other donors' samples. CDR3: CASSPRGRGYTDTQYF. Here the CDR3 DNA reads TGTGCCAGCAGCCCCCGGGGGCGGGGGTACACAGATACGCAGTATTTT.